This T cell receptor beta chain was captured in a study of control samples from healthy donors and cancer patients. TCRdb's table, derived via immunoSEQ multiplex PCR, lists solely in-frame clones and lacks some. The repertoire holds approximately 170,000 clones, 90% seen once, with about 1.4% in the top ten. Germline V gene sequence: CDR1 LGHDT, CDR2 YNNKEL (reference sequence). With V trimmed by 0 bases and J by 9 bases, 7 bases remained unmatched. The CDR3 is made up of 14 amino acids. The TCR comes from a woman aged 50 to 65 in good health. The V and J genes are TRBV3-1 (or the pseudogene TRBV3-2) and TRBJ2-5; 7 bases fit TRBD2. Sequencing input: blood. As DNA, the CDR3 is TGTGCCAGCAGCCAAGAGGGAGGGAGGATGGCCCAGTACTTC. Protein: CASSQEGGRMAQYF.